These 11 T cell receptor beta chains came from one sample sequenced in a study of blood T cell repertoires in COVID-19. The repertoire was sequenced with immunoSEQ multiplex PCR; TCRdb's copy has only in-frame clones and lacks some. The sample consists of 390,000 or so clones, around 86% of them appearing once. The sequenced sample consisted of PBMCs or T cells enriched from blood (not recorded which). All receptors come from a woman aged 45-65 years who had recovered from COVID-19.

This clone was seen a few times. The chain is built from TRBV4-1 and TRBJ2-2; 9 nucleotides match TRBD2. Looked up from germline, CDR1 is MGHRA and CDR2 is YSYEKL. This CDR3 comprises 16 residues. The junction had 7 bases not matched to a gene; V was cut back by 2 bases and J by 6 bases. CDR3 loop: CASSQSGGRVSGELFF. The CDR3 DNA sequence: TGCGCCAGCAGCCAATCTGGCGGGAGGGTCTCCGGGGAGCTGTTTTTT.

V gene TRBV5-4 combines with J gene TRBJ1-1, with TRBD1 identical over 9 bases. CDR1 SGHNT and CDR2 YYREEE come from the germline V gene (reference sequence). Germline trimming cut 4 bases from V and 5 bases from J; bases unmatched to any gene: 15. The CDR3 runs 17 residues. The CDR3 sequence: CASSQRPGTGTVTEAFF. DNA of the CDR3: TGTGCCAGCAGCCAGCGTCCCGGGACAGGGACGGTAACTGAAGCTTTCTTT.

V gene TRBV11-2 combines with J gene TRBJ1-1; TRBD1 aligns across 10 bases. There are 16 residues in the CDR3. V lost 3 bases to trimming and J lost 8 bases; unmatched junction nucleotides: 12. The germline gives CDR1 SGHAT, CDR2 FQNNGV. CDR3 residues: CASSLEPGQGYSEAFF. Written as DNA, the CDR3 is TGTGCCAGCAGCTTGGAGCCGGGACAGGGGTATTCGGAAGCTTTCTTT.

In this sample, this clone turned up a few times. J is TRBJ2-7 and V is TRBV27; the D is unclear. CDR3 size: 15 residues. Between the trimmed V and J ends, which lost 4 bases and 4 bases, there was a span of 17 bases. Germline V gene sequence: CDR1 MNHEY, CDR2 SMNVEV (reference sequence). The CDR3 sequence: CASSSLGGVVYEQYF. CDR3 bases: TGTGCCAGCAGTTCCCTGGGTGGAGTTGTTTACGAGCAGTACTTC.

The chain has TRBV4-1 and TRBJ2-5, with D possibly being TRBD2 (6 bases). The V end lost 0 bases, the J end lost 5 bases, and 13 bases lay between the germline ends. The CDR3 contains 15 residues. CDR1 MGHRA and CDR2 YSYEKL come from the germline V gene. CDR3 nucleotide sequence: TGCGCCAGCAGCCAAGATGCGGCCCTAGCGGAGACCCAGTACTTC. It yields the protein CASSQDAALAETQYF.

This clone showed up just a few times. This sequence joins TRBV7-9 and TRBJ1-1; 12 nucleotides match TRBD1. The trim removed 5 bases at V and 3 bases at J, leaving 7 bases unmatched. Germline lookup yields CDR1 SEHNR and CDR2 FQNEAQ (reference sequence). CDR3 size: 16 residues. CDR3 sequence (DNA): TGTGCCAGCAGCCCCGGGGACAGGGGGCAAGACACTGAAGCTTTCTTT. As protein: CASSPGDRGQDTEAFF.

The gene calls are TRBV5-6 and TRBJ2-1, with D perhaps matching TRBD1 (5 bases). Looked up from germline, CDR1 is SGHDT and CDR2 is YYEEEE. There are 14 residues in the CDR3. V was clipped by 4 bases and J by 7 bases, with 15 bases between them. This CDR3 reads CASSHPSGLNEQFF. CDR3 sequence (DNA): TGTGCCAGCAGCCACCCTTCAGGGCTTAATGAGCAGTTCTTC.

This rearrangement joins TRBV10-2 to TRBJ2-2; 8 nucleotides agree with TRBD1. Looked up from germline, CDR1 is WSHSY and CDR2 is SAAADI. This CDR3 is built from 16 residues. Losses at the gene ends were 10 bases for V and 1 base for J; bases not matched to a gene: 11. The CDR3 region has the DNA TGCGCCACCTTTCCGCACGGGACAGGGAACACCGGGGAGCTGTTTTTT. Amino acids: CATFPHGTGNTGELFF.

The V gene is TRBV14, the J gene TRBJ1-2, with D perhaps TRBD1 (6 bases). This CDR3 has 16 residues. V lost 0 bases and J 3 bases, leaving 14 bases between the germline ends. Germline CDR1 reads SGHDN; CDR2 reads FVKESK. CDR3 protein: CASSQDRTDSYYGYTF. CDR3 DNA sequence: TGTGCCAGCAGCCAAGATCGAACGGACAGCTACTATGGCTACACCTTC.

The V gene is TRBV7-2, the J gene TRBJ1-2; 9 bases align to TRBD1. Germline trimming cut 4 bases from V and 6 bases from J; bases unmatched to any gene: 12. This CDR3 spans 16 amino acids. Per the germline V gene, CDR1 is SGHTA and CDR2 is FQGNSA. The CDR3 region is CASSSIFTDRGDGYTF. The DNA for the CDR3 is TGTGCCAGCAGCTCAATATTTACGGACAGGGGCGATGGCTACACCTTC.

V is TRBV5-1 and J is TRBJ2-7, with D tentatively TRBD1 (5 bases). CDR1 is SGHRS and CDR2 is YFSETQ in the germline V gene. This CDR3 has 20 residues. With 5 bases removed from V and 3 bases from J, the gap between germline ends came to 33 bases. This CDR3 is CASRLSLISGISAGVYEQYF. The CDR3 DNA reads TGCGCCAGCAGACTTAGCTTGATCTCAGGGATTAGTGCTGGGGTCTACGAGCAGTACTTC.